This T cell receptor (beta chain) was captured by sequencing in a study of tumor-infiltrating lymphocytes in primary liver carcinoma. Study in general: The study obtained roughly 3.5 to 7.13 million productive TCRbeta reads per sample, similar across tissue types.

A primer in the constant region served to generate TCR beta cDNA from about 470 ng of total RNA. Amplification in three nested multiplex PCR rounds with slightly modified ARM-PCR gave rise to TCR beta libraries. Running around 9 cycles apiece, the first two PCR rounds relied on TRBV1-TRBV30 forward primers together with a C-beta reverse primer. Using its own MiXCR run on the multiplex PCR reads, TCRdb lists one record per CDR3 protein. The sample holds 100,000 to 150,000 distinct CDR3 sequences, around 64% seen once. From 20-30 mg of unsorted bulk tissue, DNA and RNA were co-extracted together. The patients carried chronic HBV infection and had received no treatment. With respect to this clonotype: This clone may be a read error of a much larger clone one base away.

V was cut by 1 base and J by 8 bases, with 17 bases left in between. The CDR3 is made up of 15 amino acids. Germline CDR1 reads MGHRA; CDR2 reads YSYEKL. The sample consisted of liver tumor tissue from sampling region 3. Subset in this sample: tumor region T3, left-lateral pole. V and J are TRBV4-1 and TRBJ1-2; no clear D gene. The receptor was isolated from a woman aged 55 to 70 with primary liver carcinoma and hepatitis B virus infection. As DNA, the CDR3 is TGCGCCAGCAGCCAAGCCCCCCAGGTGTCCTACGGCTACACCTTC. Amino acids: CASSQAPQVSYGYTF.